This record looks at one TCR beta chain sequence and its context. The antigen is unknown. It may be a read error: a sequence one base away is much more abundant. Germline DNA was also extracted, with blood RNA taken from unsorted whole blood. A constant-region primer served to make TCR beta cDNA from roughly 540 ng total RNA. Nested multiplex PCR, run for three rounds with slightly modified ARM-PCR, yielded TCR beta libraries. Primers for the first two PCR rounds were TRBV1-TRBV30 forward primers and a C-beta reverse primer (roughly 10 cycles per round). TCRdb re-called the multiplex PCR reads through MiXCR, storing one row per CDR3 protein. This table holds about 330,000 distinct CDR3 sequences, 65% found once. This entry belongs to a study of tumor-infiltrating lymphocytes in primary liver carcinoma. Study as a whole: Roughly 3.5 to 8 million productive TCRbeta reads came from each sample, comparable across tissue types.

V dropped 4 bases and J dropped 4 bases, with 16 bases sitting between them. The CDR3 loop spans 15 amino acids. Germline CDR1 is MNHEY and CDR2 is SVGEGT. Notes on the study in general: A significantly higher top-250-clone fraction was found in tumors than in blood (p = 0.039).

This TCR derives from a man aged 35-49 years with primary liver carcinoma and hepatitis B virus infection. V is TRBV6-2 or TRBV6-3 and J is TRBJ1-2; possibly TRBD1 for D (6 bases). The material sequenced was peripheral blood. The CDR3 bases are TGTGCCAGCAGTTCCAGGGACACCGTATTCTATGGCTACACCTTC. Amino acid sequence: CASSSRDTVFYGYTF.